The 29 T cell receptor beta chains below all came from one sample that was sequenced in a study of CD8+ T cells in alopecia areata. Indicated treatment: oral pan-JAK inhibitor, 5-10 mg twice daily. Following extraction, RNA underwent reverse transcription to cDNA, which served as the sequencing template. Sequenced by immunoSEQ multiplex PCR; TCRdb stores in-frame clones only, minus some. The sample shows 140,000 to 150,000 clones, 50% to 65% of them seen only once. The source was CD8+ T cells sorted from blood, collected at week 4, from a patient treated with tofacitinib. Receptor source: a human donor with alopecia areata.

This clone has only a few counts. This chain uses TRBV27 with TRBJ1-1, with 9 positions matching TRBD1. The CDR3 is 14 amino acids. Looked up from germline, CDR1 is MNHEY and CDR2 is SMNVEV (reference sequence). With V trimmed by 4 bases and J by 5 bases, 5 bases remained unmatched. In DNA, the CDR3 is TGTGCCAGCAGTTGGACAGGGGTGGAAACTGAAGCTTTCTTT. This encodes CASSWTGVETEAFF.

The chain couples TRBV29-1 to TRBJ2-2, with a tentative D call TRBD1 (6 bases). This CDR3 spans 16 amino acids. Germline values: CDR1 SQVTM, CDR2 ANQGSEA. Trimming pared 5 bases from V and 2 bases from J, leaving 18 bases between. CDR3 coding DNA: TGCAGCGTTACCCCCGAAAGCAGGGGTAACACCGGGGAGCTGTTTTTT. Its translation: CSVTPESRGNTGELFF.

CDR3 amino acids: CASSSQPGGPYGYTF. CDR3 bases: TGTGCCAGCAGTTCTCAGCCGGGGGGCCCCTATGGCTACACCTTC. The J gene is TRBJ1-2, the V gene TRBV6-5, with D possibly being TRBD1 (6 bases). CDR1 and CDR2 (germline): MNHEY, SVGAGI. V lost 4 bases, J lost 4 bases, and 16 bases lay in between. This CDR3 region has 15 residues.

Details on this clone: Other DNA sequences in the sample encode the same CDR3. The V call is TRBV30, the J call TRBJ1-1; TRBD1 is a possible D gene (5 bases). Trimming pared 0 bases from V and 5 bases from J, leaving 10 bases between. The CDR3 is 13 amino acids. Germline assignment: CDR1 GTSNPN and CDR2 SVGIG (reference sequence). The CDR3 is CAWSVLGGTEAFF. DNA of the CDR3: TGTGCCTGGAGTGTACTGGGGGGGACTGAAGCTTTCTTT.

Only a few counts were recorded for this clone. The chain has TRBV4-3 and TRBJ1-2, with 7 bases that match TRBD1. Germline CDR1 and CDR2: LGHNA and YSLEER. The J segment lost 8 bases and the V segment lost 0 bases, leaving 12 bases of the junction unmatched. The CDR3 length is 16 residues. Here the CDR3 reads CASSQEWAGGFQGYTF. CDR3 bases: TGCGCCAGCAGCCAAGAGTGGGCAGGGGGATTTCAGGGCTACACCTTC.

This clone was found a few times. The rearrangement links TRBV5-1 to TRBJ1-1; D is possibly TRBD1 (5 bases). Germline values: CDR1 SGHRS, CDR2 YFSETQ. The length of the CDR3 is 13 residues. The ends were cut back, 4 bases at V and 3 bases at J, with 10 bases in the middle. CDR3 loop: CASSETAYTEAFF. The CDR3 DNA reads TGCGCCAGCAGCGAGACAGCCTACACTGAAGCTTTCTTT.

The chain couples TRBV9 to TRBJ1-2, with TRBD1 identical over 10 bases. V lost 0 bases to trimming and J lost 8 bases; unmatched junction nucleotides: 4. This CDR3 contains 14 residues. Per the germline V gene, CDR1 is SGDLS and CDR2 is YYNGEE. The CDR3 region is CASSVAGQGDGYTF. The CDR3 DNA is TGTGCCAGCAGCGTAGCCGGACAGGGGGACGGCTACACCTTC. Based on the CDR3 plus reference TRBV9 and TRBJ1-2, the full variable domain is DSGVTQTPKHLITATGQRVTLRCSPRSGDLSVYWYQQSLDQGLQFLIQYYNGEERAKGNILERFSAQQFPDLHSELNLSSLELGDSALYFCASSVAGQGDGYTFGSGTRLTVV.

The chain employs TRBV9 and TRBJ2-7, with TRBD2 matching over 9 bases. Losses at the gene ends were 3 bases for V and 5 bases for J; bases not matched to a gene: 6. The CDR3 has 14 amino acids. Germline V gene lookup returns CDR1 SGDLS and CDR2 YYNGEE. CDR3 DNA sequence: TGTGCCAGCAGCGGAGCGGCGGGGGGGCACGAGCAGTACTTC. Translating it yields CASSGAAGGHEQYF.

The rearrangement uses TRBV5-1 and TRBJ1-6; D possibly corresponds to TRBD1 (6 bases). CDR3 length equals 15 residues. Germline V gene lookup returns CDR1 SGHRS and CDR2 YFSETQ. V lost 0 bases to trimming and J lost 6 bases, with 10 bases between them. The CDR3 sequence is CASSLEDRSNSPLHF. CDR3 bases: TGCGCCAGCAGCTTGGAGGACAGAAGTAATTCACCCCTCCACTTT.

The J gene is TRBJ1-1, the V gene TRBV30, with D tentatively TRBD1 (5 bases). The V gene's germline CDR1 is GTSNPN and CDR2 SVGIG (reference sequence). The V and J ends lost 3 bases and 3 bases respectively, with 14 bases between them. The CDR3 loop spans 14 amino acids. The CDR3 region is CAWSLGDWDTEAFF. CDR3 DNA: TGTGCCTGGAGCCTAGGGGATTGGGACACTGAAGCTTTCTTT.

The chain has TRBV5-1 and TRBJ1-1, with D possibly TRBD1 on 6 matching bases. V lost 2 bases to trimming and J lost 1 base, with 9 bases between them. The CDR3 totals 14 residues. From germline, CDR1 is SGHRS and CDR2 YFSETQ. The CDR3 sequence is CASSLRGTNTEAFF. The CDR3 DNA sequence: TGCGCCAGCAGCTTAAGGGGGACGAACACTGAAGCTTTCTTT.

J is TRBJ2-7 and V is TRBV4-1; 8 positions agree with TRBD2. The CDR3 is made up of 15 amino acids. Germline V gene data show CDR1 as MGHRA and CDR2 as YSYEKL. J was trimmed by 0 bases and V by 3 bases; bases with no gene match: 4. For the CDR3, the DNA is TGCGCCAGCAGCCACAGGCTAGCGGGCTCCTACGAGCAGTACTTC. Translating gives CASSHRLAGSYEQYF.

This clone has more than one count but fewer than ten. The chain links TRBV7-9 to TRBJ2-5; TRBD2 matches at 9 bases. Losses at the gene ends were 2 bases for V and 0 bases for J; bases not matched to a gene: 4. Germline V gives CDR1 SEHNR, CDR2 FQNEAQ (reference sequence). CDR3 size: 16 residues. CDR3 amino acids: CASSLFSGGDQETQYF. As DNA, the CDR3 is TGTGCCAGCAGCTTATTTAGCGGGGGAGACCAAGAGACCCAGTACTTC.

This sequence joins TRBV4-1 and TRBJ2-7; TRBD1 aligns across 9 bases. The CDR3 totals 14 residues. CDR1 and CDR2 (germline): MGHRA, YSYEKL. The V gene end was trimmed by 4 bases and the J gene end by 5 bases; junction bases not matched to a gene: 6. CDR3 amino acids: CASSLRDRVNEQYF. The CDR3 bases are TGCGCCAGCAGCCTCCGGGACAGGGTAAACGAGCAGTACTTC.

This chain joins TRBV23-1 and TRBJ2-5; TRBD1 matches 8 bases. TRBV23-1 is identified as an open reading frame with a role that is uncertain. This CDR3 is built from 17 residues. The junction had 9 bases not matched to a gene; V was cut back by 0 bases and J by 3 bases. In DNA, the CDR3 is TGCGCCAGCAGTCAATCGAATTGGAGGACAGGGAAAGAGACCCAGTACTTC. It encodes CASSQSNWRTGKETQYF.

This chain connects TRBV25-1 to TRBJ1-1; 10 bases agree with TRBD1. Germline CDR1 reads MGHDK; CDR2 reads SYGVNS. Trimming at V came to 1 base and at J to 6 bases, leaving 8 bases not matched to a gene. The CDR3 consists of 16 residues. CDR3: CASSESDRGVRAEAFF. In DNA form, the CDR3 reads TGTGCCAGCAGTGAATCGGACAGGGGGGTTCGGGCTGAAGCTTTCTTT.

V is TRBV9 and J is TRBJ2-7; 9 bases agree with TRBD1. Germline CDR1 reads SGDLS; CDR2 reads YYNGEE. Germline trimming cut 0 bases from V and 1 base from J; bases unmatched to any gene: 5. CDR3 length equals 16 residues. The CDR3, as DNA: TGTGCCAGCAGCGTAGGGTGGGACAGGGTATCCTACGAGCAGTACTTC. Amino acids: CASSVGWDRVSYEQYF.

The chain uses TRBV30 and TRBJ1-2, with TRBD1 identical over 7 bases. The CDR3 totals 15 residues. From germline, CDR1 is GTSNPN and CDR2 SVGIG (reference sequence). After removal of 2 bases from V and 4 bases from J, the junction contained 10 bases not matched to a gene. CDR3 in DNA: TGTGCCTGGAGTCCAACCGACAGGGTCGGCTATGGCTACACCTTC. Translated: CAWSPTDRVGYGYTF.

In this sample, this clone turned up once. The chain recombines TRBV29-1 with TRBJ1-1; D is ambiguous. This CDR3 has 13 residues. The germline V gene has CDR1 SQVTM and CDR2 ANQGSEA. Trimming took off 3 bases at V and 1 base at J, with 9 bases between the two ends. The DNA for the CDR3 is TGCAGCGTTGATGTGACTACGAACACTGAAGCTTTCTTT. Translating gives CSVDVTTNTEAFF. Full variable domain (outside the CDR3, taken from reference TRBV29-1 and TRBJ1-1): SAVISQKPSRDICQRGTSLTIQCQVDSQVTMMFWYRQQPGQSLTLIATANQGSEATYESGFVIDKFPISRPNLTFSTLTVSNMSPEDSSIYLCSVDVTTNTEAFFGQGTRLTVV.

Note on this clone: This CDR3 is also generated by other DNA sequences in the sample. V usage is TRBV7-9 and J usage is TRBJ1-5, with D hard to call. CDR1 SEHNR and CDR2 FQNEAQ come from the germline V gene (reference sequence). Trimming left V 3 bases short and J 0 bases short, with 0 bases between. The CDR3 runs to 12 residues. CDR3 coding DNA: TGTGCCAGCAGCTTTAGCAATCAGCCCCAGCATTTT. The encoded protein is CASSFSNQPQHF.

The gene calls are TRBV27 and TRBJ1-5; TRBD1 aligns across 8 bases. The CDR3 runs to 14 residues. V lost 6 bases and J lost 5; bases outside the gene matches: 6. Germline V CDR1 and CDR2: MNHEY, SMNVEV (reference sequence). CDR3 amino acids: CASSLRTGYQPQHF. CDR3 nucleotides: TGTGCCAGCAGCCTCAGGACAGGGTATCAGCCCCAGCATTTT.

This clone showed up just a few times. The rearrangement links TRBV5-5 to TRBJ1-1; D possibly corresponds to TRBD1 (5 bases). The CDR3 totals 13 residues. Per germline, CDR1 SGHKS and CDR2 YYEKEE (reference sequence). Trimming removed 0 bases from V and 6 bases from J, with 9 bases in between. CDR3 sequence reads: CASSLEGLAEAFF. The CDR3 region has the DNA TGTGCCAGCAGCTTGGAGGGGCTAGCTGAAGCTTTCTTT.

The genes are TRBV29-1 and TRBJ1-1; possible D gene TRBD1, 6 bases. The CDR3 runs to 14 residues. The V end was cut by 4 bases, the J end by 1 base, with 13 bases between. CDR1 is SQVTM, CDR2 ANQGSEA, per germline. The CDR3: CSVAGGARNTEAFF. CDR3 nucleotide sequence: TGCAGCGTTGCCGGGGGCGCAAGGAACACTGAAGCTTTCTTT. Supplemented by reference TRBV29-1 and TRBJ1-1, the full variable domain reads SAVISQKPSRDICQRGTSLTIQCQVDSQVTMMFWYRQQPGQSLTLIATANQGSEATYESGFVIDKFPISRPNLTFSTLTVSNMSPEDSSIYLCSVAGGARNTEAFFGQGTRLTVV.

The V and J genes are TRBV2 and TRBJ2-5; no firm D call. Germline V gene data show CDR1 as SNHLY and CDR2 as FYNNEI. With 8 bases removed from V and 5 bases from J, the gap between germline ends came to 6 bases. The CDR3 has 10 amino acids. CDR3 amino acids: CASHGETQYF. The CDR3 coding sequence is TGTGCCAGCCACGGCGAGACCCAGTACTTC.

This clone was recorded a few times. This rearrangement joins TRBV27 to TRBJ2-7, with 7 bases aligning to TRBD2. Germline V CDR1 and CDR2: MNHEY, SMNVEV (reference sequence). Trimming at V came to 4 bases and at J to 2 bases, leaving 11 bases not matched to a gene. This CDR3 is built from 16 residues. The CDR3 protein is CASSSLRASGPYEQYF. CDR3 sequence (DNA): TGTGCCAGCAGTTCCCTCCGGGCTAGCGGACCCTACGAGCAGTACTTC.

The CDR3 region is CASTPGGGAITF. In DNA, the CDR3 is TGTGCCAGCACCCCTGGTGGGGGCGCGATCACCTTC. This chain connects TRBV6-5 to TRBJ1-2, with D possibly TRBD1 on 6 matching bases. The germline V gene encodes CDR1 MNHEY and CDR2 SVGAGI. Trimming cost V 7 bases and J 13 bases, with 19 bases left between them. The CDR3 is 12 residues long.

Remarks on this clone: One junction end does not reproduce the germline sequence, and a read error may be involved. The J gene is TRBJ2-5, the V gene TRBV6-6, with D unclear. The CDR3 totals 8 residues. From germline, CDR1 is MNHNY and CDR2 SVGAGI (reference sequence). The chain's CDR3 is CQQETQYF. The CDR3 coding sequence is TGCCAACAAGAGACCCAGTACTTC.

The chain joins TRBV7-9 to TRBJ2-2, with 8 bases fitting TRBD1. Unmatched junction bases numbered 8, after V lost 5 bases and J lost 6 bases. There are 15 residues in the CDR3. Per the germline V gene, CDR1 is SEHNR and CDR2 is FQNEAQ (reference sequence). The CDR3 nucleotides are TGTGCCAGCAGCCTACCTACAGGGGGTTCCGGGGAGCTGTTTTTT. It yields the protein CASSLPTGGSGELFF.

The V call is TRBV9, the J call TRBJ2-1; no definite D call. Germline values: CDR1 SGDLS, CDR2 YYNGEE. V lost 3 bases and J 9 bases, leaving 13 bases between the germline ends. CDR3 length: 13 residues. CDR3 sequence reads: CASSGSLWGEQFF. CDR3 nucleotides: TGTGCCAGCAGCGGAAGCCTTTGGGGTGAGCAGTTCTTC.